One and the same sample provided the 5 T cell receptor beta chains below, sequenced in a study of long-term antiretroviral therapy in people with HIV. The assay used was immunoSEQ (version v3.0), run at survey level. Generated by immunoSEQ multiplex PCR, the TCRdb table keeps only in-frame clones and is missing some. The repertoire holds some 15,000 clones, with about 82% as singletons. The sequenced sample was unsorted PBMCs, obtained 1.8 years before starting antiretroviral therapy. The receptors derive from a woman between 40 and 55 years old with HIV.

CDR3: CASSVVKLGETQYF. The CDR3 DNA sequence: TGTGCCAGCAGCGTAGTTAAGTTAGGAGAGACCCAGTACTTC. V gene TRBV9 combines with J gene TRBJ2-5; D is ambiguous. Germline V gene lookup returns CDR1 SGDLS and CDR2 YYNGEE. V lost 0 bases, J lost 4 bases, and 10 bases lay in between. This CDR3 comprises 14 residues.

The V gene is TRBV7-6, the J gene TRBJ1-1; 9 bases are a match to TRBD1. Trimming removed 4 bases from V and 3 bases from J; junction bases left unmatched: 12. This CDR3 has 17 residues. CDR1 is SGHVS and CDR2 is FNYEAQ in the germline V gene. DNA of the CDR3: TGTGCCAGCAGCTCACAGGGGGCGATAGGGGTGGACACTGAAGCTTTCTTT. It specifies CASSSQGAIGVDTEAFF.

The chain uses TRBV7-6 and TRBJ2-1; 13 nucleotides align to TRBD2. The germline V gene has CDR1 SGHVS and CDR2 FNYEAQ. Trimming removed 3 bases from V and 2 bases from J; junction bases left unmatched: 1. The CDR3 sequence is 16 residues long. The chain's CDR3 is CASSFGTSGTYNEQFF. CDR3 DNA sequence: TGTGCCAGCAGCTTTGGGACTAGCGGGACCTACAATGAGCAGTTCTTC.

The chain uses TRBV10-1 and TRBJ2-7; tentatively, D is TRBD1 (5 bases). The CDR3 consists of 20 residues. Germline V CDR1 and CDR2: WNHNN, SYGVQD (reference sequence). Trimming removed 0 bases from V and 1 base from J, with 25 bases in between. CDR3 sequence reads: CASSESRPGLPYTISYEQYF. The DNA of the CDR3 is TGCGCCAGCAGTGAGTCGAGGCCAGGGCTTCCTTACACGATTTCCTACGAGCAGTACTTC.

V gene TRBV7-8 combines with J gene TRBJ1-5, with 7 bases that match TRBD1. The J segment lost 0 bases and the V segment lost 1 base, leaving 0 bases of the junction unmatched. Germline lookup yields CDR1 SGHVS and CDR2 FQNEAQ. There are 15 residues in the CDR3. CDR3 in amino acids: CASSLGQGSNQPQHF. The CDR3 DNA reads TGTGCCAGCAGCTTAGGACAGGGTAGCAATCAGCCCCAGCATTTT.